This section outlines one T cell receptor beta chain sequence together with its context. Antigen unknown. This entry belongs to a study of high-grade serous ovarian cancer treatment subgroups. Looking at the study overall: Each sample yielded on average roughly 7,500 unique TCR beta rearrangements from roughly 15,000 reads. Study-wide findings and caveats: CDR1 and CDR2 were left unanalyzed; analyses focused on CDR3. Repertoire similarity ranged roughly 0.1 to 0.85 between tumors of one patient. Higher neoantigen levels went with greater TCR clonal relatedness.

Germline CDR1 and CDR2: MGHRA and YSYEKL. V dropped 1 base and J dropped 6; count of bases not matched to a gene: 16. The CDR3 totals 21 residues. Profiled with immunoSEQ multiplex PCR; TCRdb holds only in-frame clones, not every one. The table records a few thousand clones, approximately 72% of them present only once. Tumor tissue was taken before any definitive surgery or chemotherapy was given. The chain recombines TRBV4-1 with TRBJ2-2, with 14 bases fitting TRBD2. The sample consisted of tumor tissue. This clonotype was obtained from a human donor with high-grade serous ovarian cancer. CDR3 loop: CASSQGGFRTSGGRGPGELFF. In DNA, the CDR3 is TGCGCCAGCAGCCAAGGGGGTTTCCGGACTAGCGGGGGGAGGGGGCCCGGGGAGCTGTTTTTT.